This T cell receptor beta chain was recorded in a study of cytomegalovirus exposure and HLA in healthy donors. To note about this clone: The antigen remains undetermined.

General observations from the study: Only CMV serostatus was available as immune exposure information. Analyses of presence and absence presupposed an approximately uniform sequencing depth across donors. The investigators catalogued 150 to 200 TCR beta chains as cytomegalovirus-associated. Most TCR sequences were rare, but some public TCRs occurred in many donors.

Vbeta (60) and Jbeta (13) primers were used in the PCR. Libraries were prepared by immunoSEQ multiplex PCR; TCRdb keeps only in-frame clonotypes and omits some of them. The data show fewer than 200,000 clones, approximately 78% seen once. The CDR3 is 16 amino acids. V trimming: 3 bases; J trimming: 3 bases; junction bases outside the gene matches: 7. The germline CDR1 and CDR2 sequences are LGHNA and YNFKEQ. The material sequenced was PBMCs. The V gene is TRBV4-2, the J gene TRBJ2-1; 8 bases are a match to TRBD1. This receptor was identified in a woman between 25 and 40 years old in good health and CMV-seropositive. The CDR3 nucleotides read TGTGCCAGCAGCCAGCCCGACAGGGGTGACTACAATGAGCAGTTCTTC. Its translation is CASSQPDRGDYNEQFF.